This T cell receptor beta chain derives from a study of cytomegalovirus exposure and HLA in healthy donors. Concerning this clone itself: What it binds is unknown.

With 60 Vbeta and 13 Jbeta primers, the PCR was carried out. The data were produced by immunoSEQ multiplex PCR, yet TCRdb's version contains in-frame clones alone and is incomplete. This sample has 95,000 to 150,000 clones, with around 80% found just once. Trimming removed 4 bases at V and 6 bases at J, with 13 bases between. Germline CDR1 SNHLY, CDR2 FYNNEI. This CDR3 is built from 13 residues. Study findings and constraints: Follow-up analysis later connected one missense variant in DCLRE1C with trimming of TCR beta V- and J-genes. TCR sequences were mostly rare, though some public TCRs occurred in many donors. Later work showed greater clonal expansion in HLA-associated TCR beta chains than in equally common others. It was about 180 TCR beta chains that were listed as cytomegalovirus-associated.

The sequence came from a man aged 25 to 40 in good health and CMV-seropositive. Specimen: PBMCs. The chain recombines TRBV2 with TRBJ2-7; D is perhaps TRBD1 (6 bases). The CDR3 is CASSAYYRVEQYF. The CDR3 bases are TGTGCCAGCAGTGCGTACTACAGGGTCGAGCAGTACTTC.